A selection of T cell receptor beta chains follows, all from one sample in a study of T cells and Merkel cell carcinoma outcomes. Generated by immunoSEQ multiplex PCR, the TCRdb table keeps only in-frame clones and is missing some. The profile shows under 20,000 clones, roughly 87% of them singletons. The specimen was tumor tissue from Merkel cell carcinoma. The receptor set was obtained from a human donor with Merkel cell carcinoma. Each CDR3 is given with its conserved first and last residue. The D gene is left open where the match is weak. Rows give clone size only sometimes, using once, few, many, or a class for an expanded clone.

>.|TRBD1|TRBJ2-6|TRBV7-9|17
CASSLITGGAGANVLTF
TGTGCCAGCAGCTTAATAACAGGGGGTGCTGGAGCCAATGTCCTGACTTTC
>once|.|TRBJ1-2|TRBV7-2|14
CASSLGSGAYGYTF
TGTGCCAGCAGCTTAGGTTCCGGGGCCTATGGCTACACCTTC
>.|.|TRBJ2-1|TRBV5-1|14
CASSFSRENNEQFF
TGCGCCAGCAGCTTTTCCAGGGAAAACAATGAGCAATTCTTC
>.|.|TRBJ2-5|TRBV9|14
CASSVGRPQETQYF
TGTGCCAGCAGCGTAGGCAGGCCCCAAGAGACCCAGTACTTC
>.|TRBD1|TRBJ1-1|TRBV29-1|18
CSVERQGAFSFLYTEAFF
TGCAGCGTTGAAAGGCAGGGGGCATTTAGTTTTTTGTATACTGAAGCTTTCTTT
>once|.|TRBJ1-2|TRBV29-1|13
CSVFTGSSYGYTF
TGCAGCGTGTTCACGGGGAGTTCCTATGGCTACACCTTC
>.|.|TRBJ2-3|TRBV27|15
CASSLERGGTDTQYF
TGTGCCAGCAGTTTGGAGCGAGGGGGCACAGATACGCAGTATTTT
>few|TRBD1|TRBJ2-7|TRBV13|15
CASSPPGQGKYEQYF
TGTGCCAGCAGCCCCCCCGGACAGGGGAAATACGAGCAGTACTTC
>.|.|TRBJ2-5|TRBV7-9|14
CASSVPQGGETQYF
TGTGCCAGCAGCGTACCCCAGGGGGGGGAGACCCAGTACTTC
>.|.|TRBJ1-1|TRBV5-4|13
CASSLKQSKEAFF
TGTGCCAGCAGCTTGAAACAGTCAAAAGAAGCTTTCTTT
>.|.|TRBJ2-7|TRBV25-1|16
CASSAGWVTKGSEQYF
TGTGCCAGCAGTGCGGGTTGGGTAACTAAAGGTAGCGAGCAGTACTTC
>.|.|TRBJ1-2|TRBV11-2|13
CASSLEAGLGYTF
TGTGCCAGCAGCTTAGAGGCGGGTCTCGGCTACACCTTC
>.|.|TRBJ2-7|TRBV4-1|15
CASSPPGTPIYEQYF
TGCGCCAGCAGCCCACCCGGGACTCCCATCTACGAGCAGTACTTC
>.|.|TRBJ2-1|TRBV7-8|17
CASSLWRQIRIYNEQFF
TGTGCCAGCAGCTTGTGGCGCCAAATCAGAATTTACAATGAGCAGTTCTTC
>.|.|TRBJ2-5|TRBV25-1|14
CASSQWKKQETQYF
TGTGCCAGCAGCCAGTGGAAGAAACAAGAGACCCAGTACTTC
>.|.|TRBJ2-7|TRBV6-5|14
CASSVTGDSYEQYF
TGTGCCAGCAGCGTTACTGGAGACTCCTACGAGCAGTACTTC
>.|.|TRBJ1-6|TRBV9|15
CASSVVATRDSPLHF
TGTGCCAGCAGCGTAGTGGCCACCCGGGATTCACCCCTCCACTTT
>.|.|TRBJ1-1|TRBV11-2|13
CASSDFELTEAFF
TGTGCCAGCAGCGACTTTGAGCTGACTGAAGCTTTCTTT
>.|.|TRBJ2-3|TRBV21-1|15
CASSSSGGAVDTQYF
TGTGCCAGCAGCAGTAGCGGGGGGGCCGTAGATACGCAGTATTTT
>.|TRBD1|TRBJ1-5|TRBV9|14
CASSPGQGNQPQHF
TGTGCCAGCAGCCCCGGACAGGGAAATCAGCCCCAGCATTTT
>.|.|TRBJ1-5|TRBV4-1|16
CASSQEGQFHNQPQHF
TGCGCCAGCAGCCAAGAGGGGCAGTTCCACAATCAGCCCCAGCATTTT
>once|.|TRBJ2-3|TRBV18|12
CASSPGTDTQYF
TGTGCCAGCTCACCGGGCACAGATACGCAGTATTTT
>.|TRBD1|TRBJ1-2|TRBV4-2|18
CASSQAAGTGGFLAGYTF
TGTGCCAGCAGCCAAGCAGCCGGGACAGGGGGCTTTCTCGCTGGCTACACCTTC
>.|.|TRBJ2-1|TRBV9|13
CASSASGANEQFF
TGTGCCAGCAGCGCCTCAGGGGCCAATGAGCAGTTCTTC
>.|.|TRBJ1-6|TRBV5-4|14
CASSLSQGDSPLHF
TGTGCCAGCAGCTTGTCGCAGGGCGATTCACCCCTCCACTTT
>once|.|TRBJ2-3|TRBV5-1|15
CASLDSPSITDTQYF
TGCGCCAGTTTAGACTCCCCCAGTATCACAGATACGCAGTATTTT
>once|.|TRBJ1-5|TRBV15|14
CATSILQGRQPQHF
TGTGCCACCAGCATTCTCCAGGGACGGCAGCCCCAGCATTTT
>.|TRBD2|TRBJ2-3|TRBV5-4|17
CASSLVLAGFSTDTQYF
TGTGCCAGCAGCTTGGTCCTAGCGGGGTTTAGCACAGATACGCAGTATTTT
>.|.|TRBJ1-1|TRBV30|11
CACLQVHEAFF
TGTGCCTGCCTCCAGGTCCATGAAGCTTTCTTT
>.|.|TRBJ1-5|TRBV5-4|19
CASSHFSGAISWDHQPQHF
TGTGCCAGCAGCCACTTTTCAGGGGCGATTAGTTGGGACCATCAGCCCCAGCATTTT
>.|TRBD2|TRBJ2-3|TRBV4-1|16
CASSPRDASGIHTQYF
TGCGCCAGCAGCCCCAGAGACGCTAGCGGGATTCATACGCAGTATTTT
>.|.|TRBJ1-1|TRBV6-6|11
CASSHYTEAFF
TGTGCCAGCAGTCACTACACTGAAGCTTTCTTT
>.|TRBD2|TRBJ2-5|TRBV18|18
CASSQLRLAGGPKETQYF
TGTGCCAGCTCACAACTCCGACTAGCGGGGGGGCCCAAGGAGACCCAGTACTTC
>.|TRBD2|TRBJ2-3|TRBV27|18
CASSLRSGGTTSTDTQYF
TGTGCCAGCAGTTTGAGGAGCGGGGGGACGACTAGCACAGATACGCAGTATTTT
>.|.|TRBJ2-5|TRBV11-2|18
CASSFWAGVNRGSETQYF
TGTGCCAGCAGCTTTTGGGCCGGGGTTAACCGGGGTAGTGAGACCCAGTACTTC
>.|.|TRBJ2-7|TRBV11-2|14
CASSYLEVKYEQYF
TGTGCCAGCAGCTACCTTGAAGTAAAATACGAGCAGTACTTC
>.|.|TRBJ2-7|TRBV5-1|13
CASSLLDNYEQYF
TGCGCCAGCAGCCTACTGGACAACTACGAGCAGTACTTC
>.|TRBD1|TRBJ2-7|TRBV5-1|15
CASSHGGQDVYEQYF
TGCGCCAGCAGCCACGGGGGACAGGATGTGTACGAGCAGTACTTC
>.|.|TRBJ1-1|TRBV5-1|14
CASSSYRENTEAFF
TGCGCCAGCAGCTCCTACAGGGAAAACACTGAAGCTTTCTTT
>.|TRBD1|TRBJ2-7|TRBV2|15
CASSGIWTGSYEQYF
TGTGCCAGCAGTGGGATCTGGACAGGGTCCTACGAGCAGTACTTC
>medium-sized|.|TRBJ2-3|TRBV4-1|15
CASSSLVVPPDTQYF
TGCGCCAGCAGCTCCCTGGTAGTTCCCCCAGATACGCAGTATTTT